Below are 29 T cell receptor beta chains sequenced from a single sample in a study of read filtering for tumor transcriptome and immune sequencing. The library was built from approximately 400 ng RNA with molecular barcoded adaptors for alpha/delta and beta/gamma chains. TCRdb reanalysed the reads using MiXCR and keeps one entry per CDR3 protein. The sample includes fewer than 90,000 distinct CDR3 sequences, around an eighth of them seen just once. The material sequenced was a population of CD138-negative cells sorted from bone marrow. All receptors derive from a donor aged 40 or older with multiple myeloma.

This clonotype was counted many times. V is TRBV14 and J is TRBJ2-3; weak D call: TRBD2 (5 bases). Germline V gives CDR1 SGHDN, CDR2 FVKESK. Trimming removed 4 bases at V and 4 bases at J, with 12 bases between. This CDR3 has 14 amino acids. DNA for the CDR3: TGTGCCAGCAGCCCCCGGGAATCACCAGATACGCAGTATTTT. This translates into CASSPRESPDTQYF.

This clonotype was observed many times. The V gene is TRBV28, the J gene TRBJ2-7; D gene uncertain. Trimming stripped 6 bases from V and 5 bases from J, with 17 bases between. Germline loops: CDR1 MDHEN, CDR2 SYDVKM. CDR3 size: 14 residues. CDR3 nucleotide sequence: TGTGCCAGCAGCCGGCCGGACGGAACCGACGAGCAGTACTTC. This codes for CASSRPDGTDEQYF.

In its sample, this clonotype was seen many times. The chain employs TRBV6-1 and TRBJ2-6, with 10 bases lining up with TRBD2. Germline assignment: CDR1 MNHNS and CDR2 SASEGT. This CDR3 is built from 19 residues. J was trimmed by 8 bases and V by 6 bases; bases with no gene match: 19. The DNA of the CDR3 is TGTGCCAGCAGGGAGACTAGCGGGCATCCTCGTATCCCCCCCAACGTCCTGACTTTC. It yields the protein CASRETSGHPRIPPNVLTF.

In its sample, this clonotype was seen a few times. This chain joins TRBV7-3 and TRBJ2-3; D remains ambiguous. The length of the CDR3 is 14 residues. V was cut by 5 bases and J by 4 bases, with 13 bases left in between. Per the germline V gene, CDR1 is SGHTA and CDR2 is FQGTGA. The CDR3 DNA sequence: TGTGCCAGCAGCATCGACCGGCAGGCAGATACGCAGTATTTT. Its protein is CASSIDRQADTQYF. The complete variable domain, with remaining parts taken from reference TRBV7-3 and TRBJ2-3, reads GAGVSQTPSNKVTEKGKYVELRCDPISGHTALYWYRQSLGQGPEFLIYFQGTGAADDSGLPNDRFFAVRPEGSVSTLKIQRTERGDSAVYLCASSIDRQADTQYFGPGTRLTVL.

This clonotype was picked up a small number of times. The chain links TRBV4-2 to TRBJ1-5; no clear D gene. Deletions cut 0 bases from V and 5 bases from J, with 2 bases between. The CDR3 has 12 amino acids. CDR1 and CDR2 (germline): LGHNA, YNFKEQ. The CDR3 region has the DNA TGTGCCAGCAGCCAAGACGATCAGCCCCAGCATTTT. Protein product: CASSQDDQPQHF.

This clonotype was found many times. This sequence joins TRBV29-1 and TRBJ2-2, with 14 bases lining up with TRBD2. V lost 7 bases, J lost 4 bases, and 8 bases stayed unmatched. Per germline, CDR1 SQVTM and CDR2 ANQGSEA. This CDR3 has 16 amino acids. The DNA for the CDR3 is TGCAGCGCCCGACTAGCGGGAGGGCCTGGCACCGGGGAGCTGTTTTTT. It is translated as CSARLAGGPGTGELFF.

This clonotype came up many times. The J gene is TRBJ1-4, the V gene TRBV3-1; 7 bases line up with TRBD1. The CDR3 length is 17 residues. CDR1 is LGHDT, CDR2 YNNKEL, per germline (reference sequence). After removal of 0 bases from V and 8 bases from J, the junction contained 12 bases not matched to a gene. CDR3 sequence reads: CASSQDGVRGPGEKLFF. DNA for the CDR3: TGTGCCAGCAGCCAAGATGGCGTAAGGGGGCCTGGGGAAAAACTGTTTTTT.

This clonotype was recorded many times. The V and J genes are TRBV5-1 and TRBJ1-6, with unresolved D. In germline, CDR1 is SGHRS, CDR2 YFSETQ. Trimming removed 0 bases from V and 7 bases from J, with 8 bases in between. This CDR3 is 14 amino acids long. CDR3 region: CASSLGQTNSPLHF. The CDR3 DNA sequence: TGCGCCAGCAGCTTGGGGCAGACCAATTCACCCCTCCACTTT.

This clonotype was seen many times. As DNA, the CDR3 is TGCAGCGTTGACCTAGAACTCCAAGAGACCCAGTACTTC. It encodes CSVDLELQETQYF. The gene calls are TRBV29-1 and TRBJ2-5, with D uncertain. The CDR3 totals 13 residues. V shed 3 bases and J shed 1 base, with 9 bases lying between them. Germline CDR1 is SQVTM and CDR2 is ANQGSEA.

This clonotype was recorded many times. The chain links TRBV29-1 to TRBJ2-1; D uncertain. The CDR3 covers 10 residues. The germline V and J ends were trimmed by 0 bases and 10 bases, with 4 bases remaining between them. CDR1 and CDR2 (germline): SQVTM, ANQGSEA. CDR3 in amino acids: CSVEEGEQFF. CDR3 nucleotide sequence: TGCAGCGTTGAAGAGGGGGAGCAGTTCTTC.

This clonotype was observed a handful of times. J is TRBJ2-7 and V is TRBV5-1; 9 bases match TRBD2. V dropped 4 bases and J dropped 2; count of bases not matched to a gene: 4. This CDR3 has 14 amino acids. The V gene's germline CDR1 is SGHRS and CDR2 YFSETQ. CDR3 nucleotides: TGCGCCAGCAGCAGCGGACTAGCGACCTACGAGCAGTACTTC. Translating it yields CASSSGLATYEQYF.

Many counts were recorded for this clonotype. The rearrangement links TRBV7-9 to TRBJ2-3, with TRBD2 identical over 15 bases. Germline V CDR1 and CDR2: SEHNR, FQNEAQ (reference sequence). There are 19 residues in the CDR3. Trimming removed 4 bases from V and 1 base from J; junction bases left unmatched: 9. CDR3 sequence reads: CASSSLRTSGRAGTDTQYF. In DNA, the CDR3 is TGTGCCAGCAGCTCGCTACGGACTAGCGGGAGGGCTGGCACAGATACGCAGTATTTT.

This clonotype was observed many times. This may be a read error, as it is one base from a much larger clone. This chain joins TRBV11-2 and TRBJ2-1; tentative D call: TRBD2 (6 bases). Germline assignment: CDR1 SGHAT and CDR2 FQNNGV. This CDR3 is 15 amino acids long. V lost 6 bases, J lost 2 bases, and 14 bases lay in between. CDR3 region: CASRTSRSPYNEQFF. The DNA for the CDR3 is TGTGCCAGCAGAACTAGCAGAAGCCCCTACAATGAGCAGTTCTTC. Based on the CDR3 plus reference TRBV11-2 and TRBJ2-1, the full variable domain is EAGVAQSPRYKIIEKRQSVAFWCNPISGHATLYWYQQILGQGPKLLIQFQNNGVVDDSQLPKDRFSAERLKGVDSTLKIQPAKLEDSAVYLCASRTSRSPYNEQFFGPGTRLTVL.

To note about this clonotype: It may be a read error: a sequence one base away is much more abundant. The CDR3 end shows no conserved phenylalanine or tryptophan, and so a read error is likely. The V call is TRBV6-1, the J call TRBJ2-7; D unclear. Germline CDR1 and CDR2: MNHNS and SASEGT. V was trimmed by 6 bases and J by 3 bases, leaving 9 bases between them. There are 12 residues in the CDR3. In DNA form, the CDR3 reads TGTGCCAGCAGACGGACGGGCTACGAGCAGTACTCC. Its translation: CASRRTGYEQYS.

This clonotype came up many times. The chain has TRBV29-1 and TRBJ2-5; 7 bases agree with TRBD1. This CDR3 has 12 amino acids. Per germline, CDR1 SQVTM and CDR2 ANQGSEA. J was trimmed by 2 bases and V by 7 bases; bases with no gene match: 4. CDR3 loop: CSATGEQETQYF. The CDR3 DNA is TGCAGCGCTACAGGGGAGCAAGAGACCCAGTACTTC.

This clonotype has ten or more counts. A much larger clone lies one base from this, so it may be a read error. This chain joins TRBV10-3 and TRBJ2-1; D possibly matches TRBD1 or TRBD2 (5 bases each). CDR3 length: 14 residues. Germline CDR1 reads ENHRY; CDR2 reads SYGVKD. In DNA form, the CDR3 reads TGTGCCATCAGGCCGGGACGGGACGACAATGGGCAGTTCTTC. Translated, it gives CAIRPGRDDNGQFF.

This clonotype was picked up many times. V is TRBV29-1 and J is TRBJ1-1; 9 bases align to TRBD1. The CDR3 is 13 residues long. The V gene end was trimmed by 4 bases and the J gene end by 4 bases; junction bases not matched to a gene: 4. Looked up from germline, CDR1 is SQVTM and CDR2 is ANQGSEA. CDR3 sequence reads: CSVGGQGPTEAFF. CDR3 nucleotide sequence: TGCAGCGTTGGGGGACAGGGACCCACTGAAGCTTTCTTT.

The gene calls are TRBV5-1 and TRBJ2-1, with 9 positions matching TRBD2. J gave up 2 bases and V 0 bases, and 3 bases lay outside the gene matches. Germline V CDR1 and CDR2: SGHRS, YFSETQ. The CDR3 runs to 16 residues. The CDR3 loop is CASSLVTSGAYNEQFF. As DNA, the CDR3 is TGCGCCAGCAGCTTGGTGACTAGCGGAGCCTACAATGAGCAGTTCTTC.

This clonotype came up a few times. The rearrangement joins TRBV20-1 to TRBJ2-1; D is unresolved. The CDR3 extends over 14 amino acids. Trimming shortened V by 0 bases and J by 6 bases, and 12 bases separated the two germline ends. From germline, CDR1 is DFQATT and CDR2 SNEGSKA (reference sequence). The DNA for the CDR3 is TGCAGTGCTAGAGATCCGAGAAGTGGCAATGAGCAGTTCTTC. Translating gives CSARDPRSGNEQFF.

This clonotype was recorded many times. The chain joins TRBV29-1 to TRBJ2-1; D perhaps matches TRBD2 (6 bases). The CDR3 loop spans 14 amino acids. The germline CDR1 and CDR2 sequences are SQVTM and ANQGSEA. V lost 4 bases to trimming and J lost 1 base, with 11 bases between them. The CDR3 nucleotides are TGCAGCGTTGTACGCGGGGTGTCCTACAATGAGCAGTTCTTC. Residues: CSVVRGVSYNEQFF.

This clonotype has a count of ten or more. This chain connects TRBV4-1 to TRBJ2-1; D gene uncertain. Trimming pared 0 bases from V and 0 bases from J, leaving 0 bases between. Germline assignment: CDR1 MGHRA and CDR2 YSYEKL. This CDR3 has 13 amino acids. The CDR3 nucleotides are TGCGCCAGCAGCCAAGACTCCTACAATGAGCAGTTCTTC. This codes for CASSQDSYNEQFF.

This clonotype was seen many times. The chain uses TRBV6-5 and TRBJ2-7, with 7 bases that match TRBD1. In germline, CDR1 is MNHEY, CDR2 SVGAGI. Germline trimming cut 0 bases from V and 4 bases from J; bases unmatched to any gene: 6. The CDR3 spans 15 residues. The CDR3 spells CASSYSLQGLYEQYF. Here the CDR3 DNA reads TGTGCCAGCAGTTACTCGTTACAGGGGTTGTACGAGCAGTACTTC.

This clonotype appeared many times. In DNA form, the CDR3 reads TGCGCCAGCAGCTTGGCCGCGGGAACCTCTGGAAACACCATATATTTT. The encoded protein is CASSLAAGTSGNTIYF. The chain carries TRBV5-1 and TRBJ1-3; D not certain. Between the trimmed V and J ends, which lost 0 bases and 0 bases, there was a span of 10 bases. Germline V gene sequence: CDR1 SGHRS, CDR2 YFSETQ. CDR3 length equals 16 residues.

At least ten counts were recorded for this clonotype. This chain links TRBV28 with TRBJ1-1; 7 bases line up with TRBD1. The CDR3 consists of 13 residues. The junction had 8 bases not matched to a gene; V was cut back by 8 bases and J by 5 bases. Per the germline V gene, CDR1 is MDHEN and CDR2 is SYDVKM. In DNA, the CDR3 is TGTGCCAGCTACGGACAGGACGGAACTGAAGCTTTCTTT. Translation gives CASYGQDGTEAFF.

This clonotype was seen ten or more times. CDR3 region: CASSPFIRTYEQYF. CDR3 DNA: TGTGCCAGCAGCCCCTTTATCCGCACCTACGAGCAGTACTTC. This chain uses TRBV11-2 with TRBJ2-7, with no clear D. Germline lookup yields CDR1 SGHAT and CDR2 FQNNGV. Trimming took off 5 bases at V and 2 bases at J, with 13 bases between the two ends. The CDR3 consists of 14 residues.

This clonotype appeared many times. This chain links TRBV4-1 with TRBJ1-1, with no clear D. The CDR3 has 13 amino acids. Trimming removed 3 bases from V and 7 bases from J, with 12 bases in between. Germline CDR1 and CDR2: MGHRA and YSYEKL. The CDR3 DNA follows: TGCGCCAGCAGCCAGCGGGCCGAAGTTGAAGCTTTCTTT. It specifies CASSQRAEVEAFF.

This clonotype was recorded at least ten times. The chain has TRBV5-1 and TRBJ1-1, with D unclear. The CDR3 loop spans 14 amino acids. V was shortened by 4 bases and J by 1 base, with 11 bases between the two germline ends. The germline V gene has CDR1 SGHRS and CDR2 YFSETQ. CDR3 amino acids: CASSPQTANTEAFF. DNA for the CDR3: TGCGCCAGCAGCCCCCAGACGGCGAACACTGAAGCTTTCTTT.

There are a few counts of this clonotype. The V call is TRBV5-6, the J call TRBJ2-1, with TRBD2 matching over 8 bases. The CDR3 has 17 residues. Losses at the gene ends were 0 bases for V and 3 bases for J; bases not matched to a gene: 8. Germline CDR1 and CDR2: SGHDT and YYEEEE. The CDR3 protein is CASSLDSGIELYNEQFF. In DNA form, the CDR3 reads TGTGCCAGCAGCTTGGATAGCGGGATAGAGCTCTACAATGAGCAGTTCTTC.

In its sample, this clonotype was seen many times. The chain links TRBV7-9 to TRBJ2-7, with 11 positions matching TRBD1. Germline trimming cut 4 bases from V and 2 bases from J; bases unmatched to any gene: 7. CDR3 length equals 16 residues. CDR1 is SEHNR, CDR2 FQNEAQ, per germline (reference sequence). The CDR3 DNA follows: TGTGCCAGCAGCTACCAGAAGGGACAGGGGGCCTACGAGCAGTACTTC. It encodes CASSYQKGQGAYEQYF.